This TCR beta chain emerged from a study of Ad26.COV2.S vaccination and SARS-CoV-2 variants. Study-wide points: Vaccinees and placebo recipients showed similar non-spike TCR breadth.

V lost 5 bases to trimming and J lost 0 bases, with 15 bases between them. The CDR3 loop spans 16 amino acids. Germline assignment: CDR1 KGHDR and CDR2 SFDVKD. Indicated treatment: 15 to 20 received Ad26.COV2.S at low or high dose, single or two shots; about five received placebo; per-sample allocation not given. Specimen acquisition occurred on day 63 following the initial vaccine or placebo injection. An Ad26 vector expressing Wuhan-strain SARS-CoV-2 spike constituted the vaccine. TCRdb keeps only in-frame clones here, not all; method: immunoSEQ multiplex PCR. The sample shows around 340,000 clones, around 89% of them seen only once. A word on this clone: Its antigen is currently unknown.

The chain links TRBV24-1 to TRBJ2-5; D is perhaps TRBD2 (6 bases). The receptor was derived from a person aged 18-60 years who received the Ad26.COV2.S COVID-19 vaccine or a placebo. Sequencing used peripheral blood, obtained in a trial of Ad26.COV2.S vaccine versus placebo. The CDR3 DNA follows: TGTGCCACCAGTGCCACCGGGCGGGAACACCAAGAGACCCAGTACTTC. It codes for CATSATGREHQETQYF.